The source of this T cell receptor (beta chain) is a study of blood T cell repertoires in COVID-19. Study-wide background: Collection of acute and convalescent COVID-19 samples took place in the United States, Italy and Spain.

Data came from immunoSEQ multiplex PCR; TCRdb stores just in-frame clones and leaves some out. The table lists fewer than 350,000 clones, around 90% of them singletons. Participant reports of clinical history set cohort assignment. CDR1 LNHNV and CDR2 YYDKDF come from the germline V gene (reference sequence). There are 15 residues in the CDR3. V lost 6 bases and J lost 5; bases outside the gene matches: 9. The sequenced material came from PBMCs or T cells enriched from blood (not recorded which). This TCR derives from a woman aged 18 to 35 with acute COVID-19. The chain has TRBV15 and TRBJ2-2, with 7 bases matching TRBD2. CDR3 region: CATRWGGVGTGELFF. CDR3 DNA: TGTGCCACCAGATGGGGGGGAGTAGGAACCGGGGAGCTGTTTTTT.